The 14 T cell receptor beta chains listed next were all sequenced from one sample in a study of immune evolution from preneoplasia to lung adenocarcinoma. Assay: immunoSEQ multiplex PCR; the TCRdb copy retains only in-frame clones and omits some. The sample includes 6,500 to 10,000 clones, roughly 83% of them seen just once. The sample taken for sequencing was FFPE invasive lung adenocarcinoma tissue. The receptors come from a person aged 45-69 years with lung adenocarcinoma.

CDR3 sequence reads: CASSEPSRVTEAFF. The CDR3, as DNA: TGTGCCAGCAGTGAGCCGTCGCGTGTCACTGAAGCTTTCTTT. This chain links TRBV6-1 with TRBJ1-1; D is unresolved. There are 14 residues in the CDR3. V was cut by 3 bases and J by 4 bases, with 12 bases left in between. Germline V gene sequence: CDR1 MNHNS, CDR2 SASEGT.

This clone was detected only a few times. The chain is built from TRBV10-3 and TRBJ1-1; 8 nucleotides line up with TRBD1. This CDR3 has 15 residues. The trim removed 6 bases at V and 0 bases at J, leaving 6 bases unmatched. Germline loops: CDR1 ENHRY, CDR2 SYGVKD. The CDR3 DNA is TGTGCCATCAGCCCGGACAGGGCCCTGAACACTGAAGCTTTCTTT. As protein: CAISPDRALNTEAFF.

The J gene is TRBJ2-1, the V gene TRBV4-2; a possible D gene is TRBD1 (5 bases). V lost 0 bases and J lost 3, with 9 bases in between. Germline V gene sequence: CDR1 LGHNA, CDR2 YNFKEQ. The CDR3 consists of 15 residues. The CDR3 protein is CASSQDRASYNEQFF. The CDR3 region has the DNA TGTGCCAGCAGCCAAGACAGGGCGAGCTACAATGAGCAGTTCTTC.

This sequence joins TRBV7-6 and TRBJ2-2; 12 positions match TRBD1. The CDR3 is made up of 15 amino acids. Germline CDR1 SGHVS, CDR2 FNYEAQ. V lost 5 bases, J lost 8 bases, and 6 bases stayed unmatched. In nucleotides, the CDR3 is TGTGCCAGCAGCCCCGGGACAGGGGGCGTGGGGGAGCTGTTTTTT. Amino acids: CASSPGTGGVGELFF.

The chain links TRBV7-2 to TRBJ2-2, with 8 bases aligning to TRBD2. This CDR3 contains 17 residues. Germline CDR1 is SGHTA and CDR2 is FQGNSA. The trim removed 5 bases at V and 5 bases at J, leaving 13 bases unmatched. Here the CDR3 DNA reads TGTGCCAGCAGCAAATGGAGGGCGGGAGGATGGACCGGGGAGCTGTTTTTT. This translates into CASSKWRAGGWTGELFF. The variable domain in full, completed from reference TRBV7-2 and TRBJ2-2, reads GAGVSQSPSNKVTEKGKDVELRCDPISGHTALYWYRQSLGQGLEFLIYFQGNSAPDKSGLPSDRFSAERTGGSVSTLTIQRTQQEDSAVYLCASSKWRAGGWTGELFFGEGSRLTVL.

V is TRBV10-3 and J is TRBJ1-5, with D perhaps TRBD1 (5 bases). Germline-derived CDR1 and CDR2 are ENHRY and SYGVKD. The CDR3 has 13 residues. Trimming left V 4 bases short and J 5 bases short, with 9 bases between. The CDR3 bases are TGTGCCATCAGTGCAGGGAAGGATCAGCCCCAGCATTTT. Protein: CAISAGKDQPQHF.

The rearrangement uses TRBV6-5 and TRBJ2-7; 7 nucleotides align to TRBD1. Germline V gene data show CDR1 as MNHEY and CDR2 as SVGAGI. This CDR3 region has 14 residues. Trimming cost V 6 bases and J 0 bases; bases outside gene matches: 5. The CDR3 bases are TGTGCCAGCAGCAGGGACAGAAGCTCCTACGAGCAGTACTTC. It translates to CASSRDRSSYEQYF.

The chain couples TRBV6-5 to TRBJ1-1; D remains unclear. CDR1 and CDR2 from the germline V gene are MNHEY and SVGAGI. The V end was cut by 5 bases, the J end by 1 base, with 8 bases between. CDR3 length: 13 residues. The CDR3 here is CASSPLGNTEAFF. In nucleotides, the CDR3 is TGTGCCAGCAGTCCGCTGGGGAACACTGAAGCTTTCTTT.

The rearrangement uses TRBV6-1 and TRBJ1-1; TRBD1 might be the D (6 bases). The CDR3 extends over 13 amino acids. In germline, CDR1 is MNHNS, CDR2 SASEGT. The V gene lost 1 base and the J gene lost 4 bases, with 7 bases spanning the gap. CDR3 nucleotides: TGTGCCAGCAGTGAAGAGGGGGGCACTGAAGCTTTCTTT. Translated: CASSEEGGTEAFF.

The V call is TRBV2, the J call TRBJ2-5; 7 nucleotides align to TRBD1. The DNA end is a closer match to TRBJ2-7, so the J assignment may be wrong. Germline V lookup: CDR1 SNHLY, CDR2 FYNNEI. The CDR3 is made up of 12 amino acids. CDR3 bases: TGTGCCAGCAGACAGGGGTCCTACGAGCAGTACTTC. The encoded protein is CASRQGSYEQYF.

Only a few counts were recorded for this clone. V gene TRBV9 combines with J gene TRBJ2-5, with TRBD2 identical over 10 bases. Trimming cost V 2 bases and J 2 bases; bases outside gene matches: 6. Germline CDR1 is SGDLS and CDR2 is YYNGEE. The CDR3 is 16 amino acids. In DNA form, the CDR3 reads TGTGCCAGCAGCGTCCGAATAGCGGGGGGTCAAGAGACCCAGTACTTC. Protein: CASSVRIAGGQETQYF.

This clone was counted a few times. The genes are TRBV6-1 and TRBJ1-5; 8 bases line up with TRBD1. This CDR3 is 13 amino acids long. Germline CDR1 is MNHNS and CDR2 is SASEGT. The ends lost 6 bases at V and 7 bases at J; junction bases unmatched: 5. The CDR3 nucleotides read TGTGCCAGCAGGAGACAGGGGAGGCAGCCCCAGCATTTT. Residues: CASRRQGRQPQHF.

V and J are TRBV5-1 and TRBJ2-7; D remains unclear. V was pared by 0 bases and J by 3 bases, with 7 bases between. Germline values: CDR1 SGHRS, CDR2 YFSETQ. The CDR3 runs 13 residues. Here the CDR3 reads CASSLDGFYEQYF. CDR3 in DNA: TGCGCCAGCAGCTTGGACGGGTTCTACGAGCAGTACTTC.

The rearrangement uses TRBV2 and TRBJ2-5, with D perhaps TRBD1 or TRBD2 (5 bases each). Looked up from germline, CDR1 is SNHLY and CDR2 is FYNNEI. The ends were cut back, 6 bases at V and 3 bases at J, with 14 bases in the middle. The CDR3 has 14 residues. CDR3 DNA: TGTGCCAGCAGCCCGGACTGGGGGAAAGAGACCCAGTACTTC. It encodes CASSPDWGKETQYF.